One and the same sample provided the 25 T cell receptor beta chains below, sequenced in a study of cytomegalovirus exposure and HLA in healthy donors. The PCR employed 60 Vbeta primers together with 13 Jbeta primers. Profiling relied on immunoSEQ multiplex PCR, and the TCRdb table lists in-frame clones only, not all of them. The sample has 170,000 or so clones, 75% to 85% seen once. The material sequenced was PBMCs. These receptor sequences come from a woman aged 55-70 years in good health and CMV-seropositive.

The chain is built from TRBV6-5 and TRBJ2-5; 13 bases are shared with TRBD2. V was clipped by 6 bases and J by 5 bases; unmatched bases: 6. The length of the CDR3 is 15 residues. The germline gives CDR1 MNHEY, CDR2 SVGAGI. Written as DNA, the CDR3 is TGTGCCAGCAGCGTAGGACTAGCGGGAGTGGAGACCCAGTACTTC. It codes for CASSVGLAGVETQYF.

This clone appeared once. The chain couples TRBV29-1 to TRBJ1-1, with D hard to call. From germline, CDR1 is SQVTM and CDR2 ANQGSEA. With 3 bases removed from V and 0 bases from J, the gap between germline ends came to 8 bases. This CDR3 comprises 13 residues. The CDR3: CSVDDFMNTEAFF. The CDR3 DNA follows: TGCAGCGTTGACGACTTCATGAACACTGAAGCTTTCTTT.

This chain connects TRBV11-2 to TRBJ2-1, with 14 bases matching TRBD2. Looked up from germline, CDR1 is SGHAT and CDR2 is FQNNGV. The CDR3 is 19 residues long. After removal of 1 base from V and 5 bases from J, the junction contained 10 bases not matched to a gene. The CDR3 DNA reads TGTGCCAGCAGCTTAGCGTCTGGGACTAGCGGGAGTCGAAACAATGAGCAGTTCTTC. It is translated as CASSLASGTSGSRNNEQFF.

The chain has TRBV10-3 and TRBJ2-1; TRBD2 aligns across 7 bases. Germline values: CDR1 ENHRY, CDR2 SYGVKD. Trimming at V came to 3 bases and at J to 4 bases, leaving 18 bases not matched to a gene. This CDR3 comprises 19 residues. The CDR3 DNA reads TGTGCCATCAGTGATGGTGCGGGGGTAAGGGGAAGGGGATACAATGAGCAGTTCTTC. Protein product: CAISDGAGVRGRGYNEQFF.

This sequence joins TRBV4-1 and TRBJ2-5; tentatively, D is TRBD2 (5 bases). The CDR3 is made up of 13 amino acids. Trimming removed 5 bases from V and 6 bases from J, with 13 bases in between. The germline V gene has CDR1 MGHRA and CDR2 YSYEKL. The DNA of the CDR3 is TGCGCCAGCAGCTTACCCGCGGGTAAGACCCAGTACTTC. Protein sequence: CASSLPAGKTQYF.

V usage is TRBV7-8 and J usage is TRBJ2-1; TRBD1 matches 9 bases. Losses at the gene ends were 4 bases for V and 6 bases for J; bases not matched to a gene: 7. This CDR3 comprises 15 residues. CDR1 and CDR2 from the germline V gene are SGHVS and FQNEAQ. This chain's CDR3 is CASSSRTGVSNEQFF. The CDR3 region has the DNA TGTGCCAGCAGCTCAAGGACAGGGGTGTCCAATGAGCAGTTCTTC.

This clone was observed a handful of times. The chain is built from TRBV19 and TRBJ2-1; 13 bases are shared with TRBD2. Losses at the gene ends were 4 bases for V and 3 bases for J; bases not matched to a gene: 6. The CDR3 loop spans 17 amino acids. Germline V gene sequence: CDR1 LNHDA, CDR2 SQIVND (reference sequence). CDR3 bases: TGTGCCAGTAGTACCACTAGCGGGAGGGCCTTCTACAATGAGCAGTTCTTC. Translation: CASSTTSGRAFYNEQFF.

The DNA of the CDR3 is TGTGCCAGCAGTCCCGGGACAGGGGGCTCTGGAAACACCATATATTTT. This translates into CASSPGTGGSGNTIYF. V usage is TRBV7-3 and J usage is TRBJ1-3; 11 bases fit TRBD1. Germline loops: CDR1 SGHTA, CDR2 FQGTGA. The CDR3 covers 16 residues. Losses at the gene ends were 6 bases for V and 0 bases for J; bases not matched to a gene: 4.

The chain employs TRBV27 and TRBJ2-3; 8 positions match TRBD2. Germline values: CDR1 MNHEY, CDR2 SMNVEV (reference sequence). The CDR3 is made up of 16 amino acids. V trimming: 6 bases; J trimming: 8 bases; junction bases outside the gene matches: 16. This CDR3 is CASSFFRGLGGSTQYF. The CDR3 nucleotides read TGTGCCAGCAGCTTTTTTAGGGGACTAGGGGGTAGTACGCAGTATTTT.

The genes are TRBV18 and TRBJ1-1; the match to TRBD1 covers 8 bases. Germline CDR1 reads KGHSH; CDR2 reads LQKENI. The CDR3 spans 19 residues. J lost 2 bases, V lost 2 bases, and 16 bases had no gene match. This CDR3 is CASSPKNTGGSSSNTEAFF. The CDR3 DNA sequence: TGTGCCAGCTCACCAAAAAATACAGGGGGGAGTTCATCTAACACTGAAGCTTTCTTT.

The rearrangement joins TRBV28 to TRBJ1-4; 9 bases fit TRBD1. With V trimmed by 5 bases and J by 8 bases, 6 bases remained unmatched. This CDR3 comprises 14 residues. In germline, CDR1 is MDHEN, CDR2 SYDVKM. CDR3 sequence reads: CASSPGTGFEKLFF. The CDR3 DNA reads as TGTGCCAGCAGTCCCGGGACAGGGTTCGAAAAACTGTTTTTT.

This chain uses TRBV7-2 with TRBJ2-1; D may be TRBD1 (5 bases). The germline V gene has CDR1 SGHTA and CDR2 FQGNSA. V lost 3 bases to trimming and J lost 7 bases, with 19 bases between them. The CDR3 covers 16 residues. DNA of the CDR3: TGTGCCAGCAGCTTGGTTCTGGGGCTGACGAGGAATGAGCAGTTCTTC. Its translation is CASSLVLGLTRNEQFF.

Comments on this clone: One end of the junction does not line up with germline, which may come from a read error. Different DNA sequences within this sample yield the same CDR3. The chain has TRBV5-6 and TRBJ2-1; 9 nucleotides match TRBD2. Germline assignment: CDR1 SGHDT and CDR2 YYEEEE. The CDR3 totals 15 residues. As DNA, the CDR3 is TGTGCCAGCAGGTTGGCGGGAGGGCCCCACAATGAGCAGTTCTTC. This codes for CASRLAGGPHNEQFF.

The V and J genes are TRBV7-9 and TRBJ1-6; weak D call: TRBD1 (5 bases). Trimming cost V 8 bases and J 6 bases, with 11 bases left between them. Germline CDR1 reads SEHNR; CDR2 reads FQNEAQ (reference sequence). The CDR3 is made up of 13 amino acids. The CDR3 reads CASLRGSNSPLHF. Here the CDR3 DNA reads TGTGCCAGCCTGCGGGGCTCTAATTCACCCCTCCACTTT.

The V and J genes are TRBV30 and TRBJ2-5; D is unclear. Trimming removed 1 base from V and 1 base from J, with 19 bases in between. Germline assignment: CDR1 GTSNPN and CDR2 SVGIG (reference sequence). The CDR3 runs 17 residues. CDR3 DNA: TGTGCCTGGAGTGCGGGTGGGTTTGGCGCGATCCAAGAGACCCAGTACTTC. Encoded protein: CAWSAGGFGAIQETQYF.

CDR3 residues: CASSGTSGGQETQYF. The CDR3 bases are TGTGCCAGCAGCGGGACTAGCGGGGGCCAAGAGACCCAGTACTTC. V gene TRBV5-6 combines with J gene TRBJ2-5, with 14 bases matching TRBD2. In germline, CDR1 is SGHDT, CDR2 YYEEEE. The trim removed 4 bases at V and 1 base at J, leaving 0 bases unmatched. The CDR3 spans 15 residues. The variable domain in full, with the rest retrieved from reference TRBV5-6 and TRBJ2-5, is DAGVTQSPTHLIKTRGQQVTLRCSPKSGHDTVSWYQQALGQGPQFIFQYYEEEERQRGNFPDRFSGHQFPNYSSELNVNALLLGDSALYLCASSGTSGGQETQYFGPGTRLLVL.

The CDR3 loop reads CASRHPGTGTTSYEQYF. The CDR3 DNA is TGTGCCAGCAGACACCCCGGGACAGGAACCACCTCCTACGAGCAGTACTTC. V is TRBV28 and J is TRBJ2-7, with 8 positions matching TRBD1. The germline V gene encodes CDR1 MDHEN and CDR2 SYDVKM. V shed 6 bases and J 0 bases; nucleotides not matched to a gene: 13. This CDR3 is 17 amino acids long. The entire variable domain, with the rest obtained from reference TRBV28 and TRBJ2-7, is as follows: DVKVTQSSRYLVKRTGEKVFLECVQDMDHENMFWYRQDPGLGLRLIYFSYDVKMKEKGDIPEGYSVSREKKERFSLILESASTNQTSMYLCASRHPGTGTTSYEQYFGPGTRLTVT.

This chain uses TRBV10-3 with TRBJ2-3; 9 bases line up with TRBD1. Germline V gene sequence: CDR1 ENHRY, CDR2 SYGVKD. V lost 5 bases to trimming and J lost 6 bases; unmatched junction nucleotides: 12. The CDR3 runs 16 residues. Here the CDR3 reads CAISRPPGQGRDTQYF. The CDR3 nucleotides read TGTGCCATCAGTCGCCCCCCGGGACAGGGAAGGGATACGCAGTATTTT.

This rearrangement joins TRBV19 to TRBJ1-5; D is unresolved. The germline gives CDR1 LNHDA, CDR2 SQIVND (reference sequence). This CDR3 is 15 amino acids long. Trimming removed 1 base from V and 2 bases from J, with 9 bases in between. CDR3 sequence reads: CASSIGQFGNQPQHF. As DNA, the CDR3 is TGTGCCAGTAGTATAGGGCAGTTTGGCAATCAGCCCCAGCATTTT.

This chain uses TRBV6-6 with TRBJ1-5; 8 bases map to TRBD1. Germline-derived CDR1 and CDR2 are MNHNY and SVGAGI (reference sequence). The CDR3 is 14 amino acids. J lost 6 bases, V lost 6 bases, and 7 bases had no gene match. CDR3 residues: CASSRTGLGQPQHF. The CDR3 region has the DNA TGTGCCAGCAGCCGGACAGGGCTCGGTCAGCCCCAGCATTTT.

The rearrangement uses TRBV29-1 and TRBJ2-5; 8 bases agree with TRBD1. The V segment lost 3 bases and the J segment 1 base; nucleotides outside the gene matches: 7. Germline assignment: CDR1 SQVTM and CDR2 ANQGSEA. The CDR3 has 15 amino acids. The CDR3 sequence: CSVDMDRAIQETQYF. Here the CDR3 DNA reads TGCAGCGTTGATATGGACAGGGCAATCCAAGAGACCCAGTACTTC.

This rearrangement joins TRBV7-3 to TRBJ2-3; TRBD2 aligns across 8 bases. V was pared by 2 bases and J by 4 bases, with 5 bases of the junction left unmatched. Germline V gene sequence: CDR1 SGHTA, CDR2 FQGTGA. The CDR3 consists of 15 residues. CDR3 loop: CASSLGPGGADTQYF. The CDR3 DNA is TGTGCCAGCAGCTTAGGTCCGGGGGGGGCAGATACGCAGTATTTT.

The chain has TRBV5-1 and TRBJ2-2; D not certain. The germline V and J ends were trimmed by 6 bases and 3 bases, with 6 bases remaining between them. The CDR3 loop spans 12 amino acids. Germline values: CDR1 SGHRS, CDR2 YFSETQ. The CDR3 spells CASTPYTGELFF. CDR3 DNA: TGCGCCAGCACCCCCTACACCGGGGAGCTGTTTTTT.

V and J are TRBV30 and TRBJ1-1; D is unclear. V gave up 2 bases and J gave up 7 bases, with 8 bases separating them. There are 11 residues in the CDR3. Germline lookup yields CDR1 GTSNPN and CDR2 SVGIG (reference sequence). The CDR3 protein is CAWSLFGEAFF. The CDR3 DNA sequence: TGTGCCTGGAGTCTATTCGGTGAAGCTTTCTTT.

This clone showed up just a few times. The V gene is TRBV18, the J gene TRBJ2-7; 9 nucleotides match TRBD1. Unmatched junction bases numbered 5, after V lost 0 bases and J lost 5 bases. The CDR3 covers 15 residues. The germline CDR1 and CDR2 sequences are KGHSH and LQKENI. The CDR3 loop is CASSPPGTGYHEQYF. CDR3 coding DNA: TGTGCCAGCTCACCACCCGGGACAGGGTACCACGAGCAGTACTTC. Full variable domain (remainder filled in from reference TRBV18 and TRBJ2-7): NAGVMQNPRHLVRRRGQEARLRCSPMKGHSHVYWYRQLPEEGLKFMVYLQKENIIDESGMPKERFSAEFPKEGPSILRIQQVVRGDSAAYFCASSPPGTGYHEQYFGPGTRLTVT.